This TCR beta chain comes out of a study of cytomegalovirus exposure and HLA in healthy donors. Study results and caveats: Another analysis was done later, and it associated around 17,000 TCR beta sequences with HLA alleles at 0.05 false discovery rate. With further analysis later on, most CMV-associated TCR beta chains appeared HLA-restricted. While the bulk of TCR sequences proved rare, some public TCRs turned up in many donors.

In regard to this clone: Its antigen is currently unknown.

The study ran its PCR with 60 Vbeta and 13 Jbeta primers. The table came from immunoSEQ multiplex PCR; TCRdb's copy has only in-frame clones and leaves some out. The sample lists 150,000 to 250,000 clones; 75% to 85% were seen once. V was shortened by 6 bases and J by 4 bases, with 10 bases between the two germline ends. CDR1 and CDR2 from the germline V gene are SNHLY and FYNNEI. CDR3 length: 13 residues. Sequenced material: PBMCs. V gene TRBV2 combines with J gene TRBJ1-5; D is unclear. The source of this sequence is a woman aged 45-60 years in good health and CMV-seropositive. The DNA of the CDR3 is TGTGCCAGCAGATGGGAGTCAAATCAGCCCCAGCATTTT. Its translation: CASRWESNQPQHF.